The 2 T cell receptor beta chains below were found in one sample sequenced in a study of cytomegalovirus exposure and HLA in healthy donors. Amplification used 60 Vbeta primers and 13 Jbeta primers. TCRdb's table, derived via immunoSEQ multiplex PCR, lists solely in-frame clones and lacks some. The sample includes around 150,000 clones, around 68% seen only once; the top ten take 2.5% to 3.5%. The sample taken for sequencing was PBMCs. All receptors come from a woman in her forties in good health and CMV-seropositive.

As to this clone: Its ends do not fully match the called genes, so a read error is possible. The chain recombines TRBV19 with TRBJ2-1; D remains ambiguous. Germline values: CDR1 LNHDA, CDR2 SQIVND (reference sequence). The CDR3 is 15 residues long. The DNA for the CDR3 is TGTGCCAGTAGTGTAGACTTAAATTCCTACAATGAGCAGTTCTTC. Protein sequence: CASSVDLNSYNEQFF.

CDR3 loop: CASSFQPGQGPGNTIYF. The CDR3 bases are TGTGCCAGCAGTTTCCAACCGGGACAGGGTCCTGGAAACACCATATATTTT. The chain uses TRBV28 and TRBJ1-3, with 9 positions matching TRBD1. The CDR3 contains 17 residues. Germline V gives CDR1 MDHEN, CDR2 SYDVKM. V was pared by 3 bases and J by 2 bases, with 8 bases of the junction left unmatched.